The T cell receptor beta chain described here comes from a study of cytomegalovirus exposure and HLA in healthy donors. As to this clone: Antigen specificity is unknown.

This CDR3 is 14 amino acids long. V shed 2 bases and J 5 bases; nucleotides not matched to a gene: 1. Germline lookup yields CDR1 GTSNPN and CDR2 SVGIG (reference sequence). Use of 60 Vbeta and 13 Jbeta primers characterized the PCR. The data were produced by immunoSEQ multiplex PCR, yet TCRdb's version contains in-frame clones alone and is incomplete. The profile shows about 200,000 clones, 80% to 90% of them singletons. Study observations and caveats: In a later analysis, HLA-associated TCR beta chains were more clonally expanded than equally common others.

V and J are TRBV30 and TRBJ2-2, with 11 nucleotides matching TRBD1. The sample was PBMCs. The receptor comes from a woman younger than 45 in good health and CMV-seronegative. CDR3 in amino acids: CAWSRDRGTGELFF. The DNA for the CDR3 is TGTGCCTGGAGTAGGGACAGGGGGACCGGGGAGCTGTTTTTT.